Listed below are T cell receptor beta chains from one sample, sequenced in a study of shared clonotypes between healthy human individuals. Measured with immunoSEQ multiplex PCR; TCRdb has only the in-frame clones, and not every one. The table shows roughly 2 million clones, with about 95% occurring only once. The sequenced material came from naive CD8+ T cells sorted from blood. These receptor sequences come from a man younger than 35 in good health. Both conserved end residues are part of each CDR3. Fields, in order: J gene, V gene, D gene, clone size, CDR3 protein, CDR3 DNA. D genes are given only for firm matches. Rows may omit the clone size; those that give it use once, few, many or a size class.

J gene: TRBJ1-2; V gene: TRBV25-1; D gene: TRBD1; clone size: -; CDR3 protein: CASSDQDRGNYGYTF; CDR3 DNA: TGTGCCAGCAGTGACCAGGACAGGGGTAACTATGGCTACACCTTC
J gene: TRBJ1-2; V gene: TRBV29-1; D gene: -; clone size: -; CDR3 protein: CSVVTNYGYTF; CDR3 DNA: TGCAGCGTTGTGACTAACTATGGCTACACCTTC
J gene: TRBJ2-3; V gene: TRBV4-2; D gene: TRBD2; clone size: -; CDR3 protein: CASSQDRYWTSRTDTQYF; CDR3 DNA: TGTGCCAGCAGCCAAGATCGATACTGGACTAGCAGAACAGATACGCAGTATTTT
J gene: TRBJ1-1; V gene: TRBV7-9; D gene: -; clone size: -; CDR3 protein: CASTPPGRPDGTEAFF; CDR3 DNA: TGTGCCAGCACCCCGCCGGGCAGGCCGGATGGCACTGAAGCTTTCTTT
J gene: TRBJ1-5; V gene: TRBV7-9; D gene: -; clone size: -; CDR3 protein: CASSPQGPSNQPQHF; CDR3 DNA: TGTGCCAGCAGCCCACAGGGACCTAGCAATCAGCCCCAGCATTTT
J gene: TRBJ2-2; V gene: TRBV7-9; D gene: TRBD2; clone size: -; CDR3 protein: CASSSEGLVGGELFF; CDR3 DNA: TGTGCCAGCAGCTCAGAGGGACTAGTAGGCGGGGAGCTGTTTTTT
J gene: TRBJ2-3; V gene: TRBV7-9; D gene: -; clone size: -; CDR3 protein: CASSPEPSNTQYF; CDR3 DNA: TGTGCCAGCAGCCCGGAGCCGAGTAATACGCAGTATTTT
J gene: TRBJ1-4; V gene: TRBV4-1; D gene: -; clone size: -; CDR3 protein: CASSPIGGEEKLFF; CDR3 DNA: TGCGCCAGCAGCCCCATTGGGGGGGAAGAAAAACTGTTTTTT
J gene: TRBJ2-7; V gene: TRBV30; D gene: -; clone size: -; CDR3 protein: CAWSVGGVYEQYF; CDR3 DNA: TGTGCCTGGAGTGTTGGAGGAGTCTACGAGCAGTACTTC
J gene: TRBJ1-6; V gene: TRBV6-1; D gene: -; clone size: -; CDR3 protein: CASSEEDSYLNSPLHF; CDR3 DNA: TGTGCCAGCAGTGAAGAGGACAGTTATCTTAATTCACCCCTCCACTTT
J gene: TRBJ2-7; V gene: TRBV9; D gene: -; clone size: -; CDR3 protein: CASSPVTDSYEQYF; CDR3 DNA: TGTGCCAGCAGCCCCGTCACAGATTCCTACGAGCAGTACTTC
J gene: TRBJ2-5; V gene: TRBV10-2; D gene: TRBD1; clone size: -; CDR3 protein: CASSSPRQGQETQYF; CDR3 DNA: TGCGCCAGCAGTTCACCGCGACAGGGACAAGAGACCCAGTACTTC
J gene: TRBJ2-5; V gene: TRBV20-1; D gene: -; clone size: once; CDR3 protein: CSAREIGTQYF; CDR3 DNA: TGCAGTGCTAGAGAGATCGGGACCCAGTACTTC